This TCR beta chain was captured in a study of response to subunit inactivated influenza vaccine. The CDR3 spans 14 residues. The germline V gene has CDR1 MGHDK and CDR2 SYGVNS. Trimming left V 2 bases short and J 5 bases short, with 10 bases between. A few counts support this clonotype. Its antigen is unknown. Broader study findings: It was suggested by the authors that few new T cells are recruited by each seasonal influenza vaccination.

One entry per CDR3 protein, called by TCRdb with MiXCR from the RT-PCR reads. The sample lists roughly 780,000 distinct CDR3 sequences, roughly 18% seen once, with approximately 10% in the top ten. This clonotype was obtained from a man in his fifties or sixties who received an inactivated influenza vaccine. This sample comprised PBMCs from blood, obtained about 5 days after vaccination. The V gene is TRBV25-1, the J gene TRBJ1-5; D is perhaps TRBD1 (6 bases). The CDR3 DNA follows: TGTGCCAGCAGTGAAACAGGGAGACATCAGCCCCAGCATTTT. Its translation is CASSETGRHQPQHF. Filled out from reference TRBV25-1 and TRBJ1-5, the complete variable domain reads EADIYQTPRYLVIGTGKKITLECSQTMGHDKMYWYQQDPGMELHLIHYSYGVNSTEKGDLSSESTVSRIRTEHFPLTLESARPSHTSQYLCASSETGRHQPQHFGDGTRLSIL.